The rows below give T cell receptor beta chains drawn from one sample of a study of technical replicates of blood from a handful of donors. TCRdb's table, derived via immunoSEQ multiplex PCR, lists solely in-frame clones and lacks some. The repertoire holds over 70,000 clones, with approximately 95% as singletons. The sequenced sample was T cells isolated from PBMCs. All receptors come from a human donor in good health. CDR3s include the opening cysteine and the closing phenylalanine or tryptophan. D genes are given only for firm matches. The size field is filled for only some rows; it gives once, few, many or a size class.

cdr3_nt: TGCGCCAGCAGTCCCGGGACATTGAACACCGGGGAGCTGTTTTTT
cdr3_aa: CASSPGTLNTGELFF
d_call: -
clone_size: -
j_call: TRBJ2-2
cdr3_length: 15
v_call: TRBV10-2

cdr3_nt: TGCGCCAGCAGTGAGCCCACGTACACAGGGGGCCCAGATACGCAGTATTTT
cdr3_aa: CASSEPTYTGGPDTQYF
d_call: TRBD1
clone_size: -
j_call: TRBJ2-3
cdr3_length: 17
v_call: TRBV10-2

cdr3_nt: TGTGCCTGCCAACAGGGTAGCTCCTACAATGAGCAGTTCTTC
cdr3_aa: CACQQGSSYNEQFF
d_call: -
clone_size: -
j_call: TRBJ2-1
cdr3_length: 14
v_call: TRBV30

cdr3_nt: TGCAGCGCCTATACAGGACCACTACTCTCTGGAAACACCATATATTTT
cdr3_aa: CSAYTGPLLSGNTIYF
d_call: -
clone_size: -
j_call: TRBJ1-3
cdr3_length: 16
v_call: TRBV29-1

cdr3_nt: TGCGCCAGCAGCTCCATAAGACAGGGAAACTACAATGAGCAGTTCTTC
cdr3_aa: CASSSIRQGNYNEQFF
d_call: TRBD1
clone_size: -
j_call: TRBJ2-1
cdr3_length: 16
v_call: TRBV5-1

cdr3_nt: TGTGCCATCAGTGAGTACCCGGACAATGAGCAGTTCTTC
cdr3_aa: CAISEYPDNEQFF
d_call: -
clone_size: -
j_call: TRBJ2-1
cdr3_length: 13
v_call: TRBV10-3

cdr3_nt: TGTGCCGTCGAGCGGGGGGAACTCGATGGCGGCTACACCTTC
cdr3_aa: CAVERGELDGGYTF
d_call: -
clone_size: few
j_call: TRBJ1-2
cdr3_length: 14
v_call: TRBV2

cdr3_nt: TGTGCCACGGGACGGGGGAACTCTGGAAACACCATATATTTT
cdr3_aa: CATGRGNSGNTIYF
d_call: -
clone_size: few
j_call: TRBJ1-3
cdr3_length: 14
v_call: TRBV2

cdr3_nt: TGCGCCAGCAAGACAGGGGCTACCTACGAGCAGTACTTC
cdr3_aa: CASKTGATYEQYF
d_call: TRBD1
clone_size: once
j_call: TRBJ2-7
cdr3_length: 13
v_call: TRBV10-2

cdr3_nt: TGTGCCAGCAGGGCGACAGGGAGCCAGTTCTACGAGCAGTACTTC
cdr3_aa: CASRATGSQFYEQYF
d_call: TRBD1
clone_size: -
j_call: TRBJ2-7
cdr3_length: 15
v_call: TRBV6-5

cdr3_nt: TGTGCCAGCAGTACGCAGGGGATGACCAATCAGCCCCAGCATTTT
cdr3_aa: CASSTQGMTNQPQHF
d_call: -
clone_size: -
j_call: TRBJ1-5
cdr3_length: 15
v_call: TRBV6-5

cdr3_nt: TGTGCCAGCAGCAAAGGCGGGGGCAGGGCGAAATGTGGGTATGGCTACACCTTC
cdr3_aa: CASSKGGGRAKCGYGYTF
d_call: -
clone_size: -
j_call: TRBJ1-2
cdr3_length: 18
v_call: TRBV21-1

cdr3_nt: TGCGCCAGCAGCTTGAAAGCTTCGAACACCGGGGAGCTGTTTTTT
cdr3_aa: CASSLKASNTGELFF
d_call: -
clone_size: -
j_call: TRBJ2-2
cdr3_length: 15
v_call: TRBV5-1

cdr3_nt: TGTGCCTGGAGTGTAGGGGGAGATACGCAGTATTTT
cdr3_aa: CAWSVGGDTQYF
d_call: -
clone_size: -
j_call: TRBJ2-3
cdr3_length: 12
v_call: TRBV30

cdr3_nt: TGTGCCAGCAGCGGGACTAGCGGGAGTTACGAGCAGTACTTC
cdr3_aa: CASSGTSGSYEQYF
d_call: TRBD2
clone_size: -
j_call: TRBJ2-7
cdr3_length: 14
v_call: TRBV5-6

cdr3_nt: TGTGCCAGCAGCTTAGGACTAGGCCTGGACTTC
cdr3_aa: CASSLGLGLDF
d_call: -
clone_size: -
j_call: TRBJ2-5
cdr3_length: 11
v_call: TRBV7-9

cdr3_nt: TGCGCCAGCAGCGGGACAGGGGGCGTGGGGAATGAGCAGTTCTTC
cdr3_aa: CASSGTGGVGNEQFF
d_call: TRBD1
clone_size: -
j_call: TRBJ2-1
cdr3_length: 15
v_call: TRBV5-1

cdr3_nt: TGTGCCAGCAGCGTATATGGAGGGGTCGACACCGGGGAGCTGTTTTTT
cdr3_aa: CASSVYGGVDTGELFF
d_call: -
clone_size: -
j_call: TRBJ2-2
cdr3_length: 16
v_call: TRBV9

cdr3_nt: TGTGCCAGCAGCACCTGGGACAGGTTGTTTGGCTACACCTTC
cdr3_aa: CASSTWDRLFGYTF
d_call: TRBD1
clone_size: -
j_call: TRBJ1-2
cdr3_length: 14
v_call: TRBV7-9

cdr3_nt: TGCAGCGTTGAACTAATTGCTTGGGCACCTATGAACACTGAAGCTTTCTTT
cdr3_aa: CSVELIAWAPMNTEAFF
d_call: -
clone_size: -
j_call: TRBJ1-1
cdr3_length: 17
v_call: TRBV29-1

cdr3_nt: TGTGCCAGCAGCTCTCTTGGGACAGGGGGTCGGGAGACCCAGTACTTC
cdr3_aa: CASSSLGTGGRETQYF
d_call: TRBD1
clone_size: -
j_call: TRBJ2-5
cdr3_length: 16
v_call: TRBV5-4

cdr3_nt: TGTGCCAGCAGTTTTGTGGGAGGGTGGAATGAGCAGTTCTTC
cdr3_aa: CASSFVGGWNEQFF
d_call: TRBD2
clone_size: -
j_call: TRBJ2-1
cdr3_length: 14
v_call: TRBV27

cdr3_nt: TGTGCCAGTAGTATCCAGGGCAGATTACAAGAGACCCAGTACTTC
cdr3_aa: CASSIQGRLQETQYF
d_call: -
clone_size: -
j_call: TRBJ2-5
cdr3_length: 15
v_call: TRBV19

cdr3_nt: TGTGCCAGCAGTGAACCGGGAGGGGTCACAGATACGCAGTATTTT
cdr3_aa: CASSEPGGVTDTQYF
d_call: TRBD2
clone_size: -
j_call: TRBJ2-3
cdr3_length: 15
v_call: TRBV6-1

cdr3_nt: TGTGCCAGCCGAGATAGCTCTAGCACAGATACGCAGTATTTT
cdr3_aa: CASRDSSSTDTQYF
d_call: -
clone_size: -
j_call: TRBJ2-3
cdr3_length: 14
v_call: TRBV7-2

cdr3_nt: TGTGCCAGCAGTGAAGGGGCTTACGAGCAGTACTTC
cdr3_aa: CASSEGAYEQYF
d_call: -
clone_size: -
j_call: TRBJ2-7
cdr3_length: 12
v_call: TRBV27

cdr3_nt: TGTGCCAGCAGCTTGGGACAGTCGGGCGAGCAGTACTTC
cdr3_aa: CASSLGQSGEQYF
d_call: -
clone_size: -
j_call: TRBJ2-7
cdr3_length: 13
v_call: TRBV5-4

cdr3_nt: TGTGCCTGGAGTGACCCGGGACAGGGTTACTACGAGCAGTACTTC
cdr3_aa: CAWSDPGQGYYEQYF
d_call: TRBD1
clone_size: -
j_call: TRBJ2-7
cdr3_length: 15
v_call: TRBV30

cdr3_nt: TGTGCCAGCGGGGGCGATCCGACTGCCTACAATGAGCAGTTCTTC
cdr3_aa: CASGGDPTAYNEQFF
d_call: -
clone_size: -
j_call: TRBJ2-1
cdr3_length: 15
v_call: TRBV11-2

cdr3_nt: TGCAGCGTTGAAGTTGGGAGGGCCATCTCCTACGAGCAGTACTTC
cdr3_aa: CSVEVGRAISYEQYF
d_call: TRBD2
clone_size: -
j_call: TRBJ2-7
cdr3_length: 15
v_call: TRBV29-1

cdr3_nt: TGTGCCAGCAGCGTAGAGGGGTACATCACAGATACGCAGTATTTT
cdr3_aa: CASSVEGYITDTQYF
d_call: -
clone_size: -
j_call: TRBJ2-3
cdr3_length: 15
v_call: TRBV9

cdr3_nt: TGCGCCAGCAGCCCCCGAATAGACGGGACTGAAGCTTTCTTT
cdr3_aa: CASSPRIDGTEAFF
d_call: -
clone_size: -
j_call: TRBJ1-1
cdr3_length: 14
v_call: TRBV5-1

cdr3_nt: TGTGCCAGCAGCTGGGGACAGGCCTACGAGCAGTACTTC
cdr3_aa: CASSWGQAYEQYF
d_call: TRBD1
clone_size: -
j_call: TRBJ2-7
cdr3_length: 13
v_call: TRBV7-3

cdr3_nt: TGTGCCAGCGGACCCCGAGGGAATAGCAATCAGCCCCAGCATTTT
cdr3_aa: CASGPRGNSNQPQHF
d_call: -
clone_size: once
j_call: TRBJ1-5
cdr3_length: 15
v_call: TRBV6-1

cdr3_nt: TGTGCCAGCAGCTTATTCGCGGGAGGGCCCTCCAATGAGCAGTTCTTC
cdr3_aa: CASSLFAGGPSNEQFF
d_call: TRBD2
clone_size: -
j_call: TRBJ2-1
cdr3_length: 16
v_call: TRBV7-3

cdr3_nt: TGTGCCAGCAGCTTGGCGTATTCTGGGGGGGGCCGGTTAAACTATGGCTACACCTTC
cdr3_aa: CASSLAYSGGGRLNYGYTF
d_call: -
clone_size: -
j_call: TRBJ1-2
cdr3_length: 19
v_call: TRBV5-6

cdr3_nt: TGTGCCAGCAGCGTAGAGGACAGCCCCTCGTACCGGGACACTGAAGCTTTCTTT
cdr3_aa: CASSVEDSPSYRDTEAFF
d_call: -
clone_size: -
j_call: TRBJ1-1
cdr3_length: 18
v_call: TRBV9

cdr3_nt: TGTGCCAGCAGCCGGGACAGAAACTATGGCTACACCTTC
cdr3_aa: CASSRDRNYGYTF
d_call: TRBD1
clone_size: -
j_call: TRBJ1-2
cdr3_length: 13
v_call: TRBV5-6

cdr3_nt: TGTGCCAGCAGTTTAGCGGGAGATAGCAGCGAGCAGTACTTC
cdr3_aa: CASSLAGDSSEQYF
d_call: TRBD2
clone_size: -
j_call: TRBJ2-7
cdr3_length: 14
v_call: TRBV7-9

cdr3_nt: TGTGCCAGTAGTATCGGCGGGGGATGGGAGACCCAGTACTTC
cdr3_aa: CASSIGGGWETQYF
d_call: TRBD2
clone_size: -
j_call: TRBJ2-5
cdr3_length: 14
v_call: TRBV19

cdr3_nt: TGTGCCAGCAGCCTCCCTCTAGTCGCCTACGAGCAGTACTTC
cdr3_aa: CASSLPLVAYEQYF
d_call: -
clone_size: -
j_call: TRBJ2-7
cdr3_length: 14
v_call: TRBV7-9

cdr3_nt: TGCGCCAGCAGCTTGGCACAGGGGCTGAACACTGAAGCTTTCTTT
cdr3_aa: CASSLAQGLNTEAFF
d_call: TRBD1
clone_size: -
j_call: TRBJ1-1
cdr3_length: 15
v_call: TRBV5-1

cdr3_nt: TGTGCCATCAGTGCAGGACAGGTCTACAATGAGCAGTTCTTC
cdr3_aa: CAISAGQVYNEQFF
d_call: TRBD1
clone_size: -
j_call: TRBJ2-1
cdr3_length: 14
v_call: TRBV10-3

cdr3_nt: TGTGCCAGCAACCCCCAGAGCTTGGGACTAGCGGGCACCACCCCAAAGGAGCAGTTCTTC
cdr3_aa: CASNPQSLGLAGTTPKEQFF
d_call: TRBD2
clone_size: -
j_call: TRBJ2-1
cdr3_length: 20
v_call: TRBV7-6

cdr3_nt: TGCGCCAGCAGCTTGGGACTAGCGGGAGGGGATTCGGAGCAGTTCTTC
cdr3_aa: CASSLGLAGGDSEQFF
d_call: TRBD2
clone_size: -
j_call: TRBJ2-1
cdr3_length: 16
v_call: TRBV5-1

cdr3_nt: TGTGCCAGCAGTTTTCAAGGACAGGGGCCCGGGGAGCTGTTTTTT
cdr3_aa: CASSFQGQGPGELFF
d_call: TRBD1
clone_size: -
j_call: TRBJ2-2
cdr3_length: 15
v_call: TRBV27

cdr3_nt: TGTGCCAGCTCACCACTGGCAGGGGATCAGCCCCAGCATTTT
cdr3_aa: CASSPLAGDQPQHF
d_call: -
clone_size: -
j_call: TRBJ1-5
cdr3_length: 14
v_call: TRBV18

cdr3_nt: TGTGCCAGCAGCTCACGAGGGAGCACTGAAGCTTTCTTT
cdr3_aa: CASSSRGSTEAFF
d_call: -
clone_size: -
j_call: TRBJ1-1
cdr3_length: 13
v_call: TRBV11-2

cdr3_nt: TGTGCCAGCAGCTTAGGGACACAACCGTACCAAGAGACCCAGTACTTC
cdr3_aa: CASSLGTQPYQETQYF
d_call: -
clone_size: -
j_call: TRBJ2-5
cdr3_length: 16
v_call: TRBV11-2

cdr3_nt: TGCAGCGTCACCGAGGATGGCTACACCTTC
cdr3_aa: CSVTEDGYTF
d_call: -
clone_size: once
j_call: TRBJ1-2
cdr3_length: 10
v_call: TRBV29-1

cdr3_nt: TGTGCCAGCAGCACTAGCGGGAGGGGTTCCTACGAGCAGTACTTC
cdr3_aa: CASSTSGRGSYEQYF
d_call: TRBD2
clone_size: -
j_call: TRBJ2-7
cdr3_length: 15
v_call: TRBV27

cdr3_nt: TGCGCCAGCAGCTTGGAGCCGGGACAGAGTGCCAAAAACATTCAGTACTTC
cdr3_aa: CASSLEPGQSAKNIQYF
d_call: TRBD1
clone_size: -
j_call: TRBJ2-4
cdr3_length: 17
v_call: TRBV5-1

cdr3_nt: TGCAGCGTCAACAAAGGACTAGCAGAGCAGTTCTTC
cdr3_aa: CSVNKGLAEQFF
d_call: TRBD2
clone_size: -
j_call: TRBJ2-1
cdr3_length: 12
v_call: TRBV29-1

cdr3_nt: TGTGCCTGGAGTCCCAAATTTGAAGCTTTCTTT
cdr3_aa: CAWSPKFEAFF
d_call: -
clone_size: -
j_call: TRBJ1-1
cdr3_length: 11
v_call: TRBV30